A single sample is the source of the 17 T cell receptor beta chains below, sequenced in a study of T cells in localized non-small cell lung cancer. Only in-frame clones appear in the TCRdb table, and some are missing; sequencing was by immunoSEQ multiplex PCR. Here the sample spans approximately 10,000 clones, roughly nine tenths being singletons. Sequenced here: peripheral blood, sampled before any cancer treatment. The receptors were sampled from a male donor aged 60 or over with stage III lung adenocarcinoma.

This clone was seen once. V is TRBV18 and J is TRBJ2-7, with 7 bases fitting TRBD1. Germline-derived CDR1 and CDR2 are KGHSH and LQKENI. The CDR3 sequence is 14 residues long. V lost 8 bases, J lost 6 bases, and 13 bases stayed unmatched. The CDR3 DNA reads as TGTGCCAGCCTACTCCGGACAGGAGCCTCCGAGCAGTACTTC. It yields the protein CASLLRTGASEQYF. The variable domain in full, completed from reference TRBV18 and TRBJ2-7, reads NAGVMQNPRHLVRRRGQEARLRCSPMKGHSHVYWYRQLPEEGLKFMVYLQKENIIDESGMPKERFSAEFPKEGPSILRIQQVVRGDSAAYFCASLLRTGASEQYFGPGTRLTVT.

This chain joins TRBV6-1 and TRBJ1-5, with a tentative D call TRBD1 (5 bases). This CDR3 has 12 residues. The germline V gene has CDR1 MNHNS and CDR2 SASEGT. Trimming cost V 6 bases and J 6 bases, with 9 bases left between them. CDR3 nucleotides: TGTGCCAGCAGCAAGGGGACTCAGCCCCAGCATTTT. Its protein is CASSKGTQPQHF.

This clone came up a few times. The chain carries TRBV6-5 and TRBJ1-2, with 9 bases fitting TRBD1. V dropped 2 bases and J dropped 8; count of bases not matched to a gene: 9. Germline assignment: CDR1 MNHEY and CDR2 SVGAGI. This CDR3 is 15 amino acids long. The CDR3 bases are TGTGCCAGCAGTTACAGCCAGGGACAGGGAGACGGCTACACCTTC. It encodes CASSYSQGQGDGYTF.

The CDR3 sequence: CASNRYRSNQPQHF. The CDR3 nucleotides are TGTGCCAGCAATCGGTATCGGAGCAATCAGCCCCAGCATTTT. The gene calls are TRBV6-1 and TRBJ1-5; no clear D gene. The germline V gene encodes CDR1 MNHNS and CDR2 SASEGT. V lost 7 bases to trimming and J lost 1 base, with 11 bases between them. The CDR3 has 14 amino acids.

The chain employs TRBV29-1 and TRBJ1-4; D is undetermined. The CDR3 runs 14 residues. Germline CDR1 and CDR2: SQVTM and ANQGSEA. The V gene lost 4 bases and the J gene lost 5 bases, with 14 bases spanning the gap. CDR3 DNA: TGCAGCGTTGCCTGGACTCCCGGGAATGAAAAACTGTTTTTT. This sequence encodes CSVAWTPGNEKLFF.

The chain links TRBV19 to TRBJ2-2, with 8 bases fitting TRBD1. The CDR3 has 15 residues. CDR1 LNHDA and CDR2 SQIVND come from the germline V gene (reference sequence). Unmatched junction bases numbered 3, after V lost 3 bases and J lost 3 bases. CDR3 sequence: CASSMGDRYTGELFF. The CDR3 DNA follows: TGTGCCAGTAGTATGGGGGACAGGTACACCGGGGAGCTGTTTTTT.

The chain joins TRBV7-9 to TRBJ2-3; tentative D call: TRBD2 (5 bases). Germline V gene data show CDR1 as SEHNR and CDR2 as FQNEAQ (reference sequence). V dropped 5 bases and J dropped 1 base, with 10 bases sitting between them. This CDR3 comprises 14 residues. CDR3 sequence: CASSGEGGTDTQYF. In DNA, the CDR3 is TGTGCCAGCAGCGGCGAGGGTGGCACAGATACGCAGTATTTT.

The chain employs TRBV7-9 and TRBJ1-1, with D perhaps matching TRBD1 (5 bases). This CDR3 spans 15 amino acids. Trimming removed 1 base at V and 4 bases at J, with 13 bases between. From germline, CDR1 is SEHNR and CDR2 FQNEAQ (reference sequence). CDR3 sequence: CASSLGGAGGTEAFF. The CDR3 bases are TGTGCCAGCAGCTTAGGAGGGGCTGGCGGCACTGAAGCTTTCTTT. Variable domain in full (rest from reference TRBV7-9 and TRBJ1-1): DTGVSQNPRHKITKRGQNVTFRCDPISEHNRLYWYRQTLGQGPEFLTYFQNEAQLEKSRLLSDRFSAERPKGSFSTLEIQRTEQGDSAMYLCASSLGGAGGTEAFFGQGTRLTVV.

A few counts support this clone. V gene TRBV29-1 combines with J gene TRBJ2-1, with D possibly matching TRBD2 (5 bases). CDR1 SQVTM and CDR2 ANQGSEA come from the germline V gene. V shed 8 bases and J shed 9 bases, with 14 bases lying between them. The CDR3 runs 11 residues. The CDR3 is CSTRDGGEQFF. The CDR3 coding sequence is TGCAGCACAAGGGATGGAGGTGAGCAGTTCTTC.

The chain employs TRBV7-8 and TRBJ2-1; 13 nucleotides agree with TRBD2. Germline V gives CDR1 SGHVS, CDR2 FQNEAQ. Trimming took 4 bases from V and 2 from J; bases not matched to a gene: 2. This CDR3 is 16 amino acids long. The DNA for the CDR3 is TGTGCCAGCAGCTCACTAGCGGGAGGGGCCTACAATGAGCAGTTCTTC. Translation: CASSSLAGGAYNEQFF.

V is TRBV6-6 and J is TRBJ1-1; possibly TRBD1 for D (6 bases). Looked up from germline, CDR1 is MNHNY and CDR2 is SVGAGI (reference sequence). Trimming shortened V by 2 bases and J by 6 bases, and 16 bases separated the two germline ends. The CDR3 consists of 15 residues. The CDR3 sequence is CASSYVQGKAAEAFF. The CDR3 DNA sequence: TGTGCCAGCAGTTACGTGCAGGGGAAAGCGGCTGAAGCTTTCTTT.

The chain has TRBV10-3 and TRBJ1-4; D is unresolved. The CDR3 is 13 amino acids. Trimming left V 3 bases short and J 7 bases short, with 9 bases between. CDR1 is ENHRY, CDR2 SYGVKD, per germline. The CDR3 DNA is TGTGCCATCAGTGATTGGGCCAGTGAAAAACTGTTTTTT. Translating it yields CAISDWASEKLFF.

J is TRBJ2-2 and V is TRBV18; D not resolved. CDR1 is KGHSH, CDR2 LQKENI, per germline. This CDR3 comprises 13 residues. Trimming shortened V by 3 bases and J by 5 bases, and 7 bases separated the two germline ends. The CDR3 here is CASSPERTGELFF. The CDR3 DNA reads as TGTGCCAGCTCACCCGAGAGGACCGGGGAGCTGTTTTTT.

The V and J genes are TRBV14 and TRBJ2-1, with 7 bases lining up with TRBD1. With 3 bases clipped from V and 5 bases from J, the junction kept 4 bases outside the gene matches. The V gene's germline CDR1 is SGHDN and CDR2 FVKESK. The CDR3 runs to 14 residues. The CDR3 is CASSQRGQNNEQFF. CDR3 sequence (DNA): TGTGCCAGCAGCCAGAGGGGACAGAACAATGAGCAGTTCTTC.

The gene calls are TRBV11-2 and TRBJ2-1; D not resolved. Germline V lookup: CDR1 SGHAT, CDR2 FQNNGV. V gave up 1 base and J gave up 7 bases, with 14 bases separating them. The CDR3 contains 15 residues. This CDR3 reads CASSLVQARGNEQFF. CDR3 coding DNA: TGTGCCAGCAGCTTAGTTCAGGCGAGAGGAAATGAGCAGTTCTTC.

The rearrangement joins TRBV5-1 to TRBJ2-1, with TRBD2 matching 8 bases. J gave up 2 bases and V 4 bases, and 2 bases lay outside the gene matches. This CDR3 comprises 14 residues. The germline V gene encodes CDR1 SGHRS and CDR2 YFSETQ. The CDR3 nucleotides are TGCGCCAGCAGCGGGACTAGAACCTACAATGAGCAGTTCTTC. Translating it yields CASSGTRTYNEQFF.

The chain is built from TRBV2 and TRBJ2-7; TRBD2 matches at 8 bases. The CDR3 is made up of 16 amino acids. Germline trimming cut 6 bases from V and 6 bases from J; bases unmatched to any gene: 16. Germline lookup yields CDR1 SNHLY and CDR2 FYNNEI. CDR3 bases: TGTGCCAGCAGAAGATTAGCGGGATCCCAGGGGCGCGAGCAGTACTTC. Its protein is CASRRLAGSQGREQYF.